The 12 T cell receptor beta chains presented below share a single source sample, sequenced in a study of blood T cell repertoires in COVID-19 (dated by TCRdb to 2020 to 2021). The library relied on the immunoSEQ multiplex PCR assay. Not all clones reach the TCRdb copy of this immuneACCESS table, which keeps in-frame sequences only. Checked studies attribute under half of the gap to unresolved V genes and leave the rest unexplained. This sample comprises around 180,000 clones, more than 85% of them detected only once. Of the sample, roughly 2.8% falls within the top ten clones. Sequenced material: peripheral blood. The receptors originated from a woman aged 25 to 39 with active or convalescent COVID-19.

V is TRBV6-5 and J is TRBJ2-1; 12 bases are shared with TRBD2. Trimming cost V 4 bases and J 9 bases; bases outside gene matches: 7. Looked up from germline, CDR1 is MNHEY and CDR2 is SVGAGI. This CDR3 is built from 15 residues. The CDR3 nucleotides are TGTGCCAGCAGTTCCGGACTAGCGGGAAGGGGTGAGCAGTTCTTC. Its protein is CASSSGLAGRGEQFF.

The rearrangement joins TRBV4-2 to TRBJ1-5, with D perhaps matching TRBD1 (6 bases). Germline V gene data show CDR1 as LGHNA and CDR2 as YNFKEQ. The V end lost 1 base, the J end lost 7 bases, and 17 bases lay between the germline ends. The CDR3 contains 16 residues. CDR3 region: CASSQANSGAGQPQHF. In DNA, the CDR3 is TGTGCCAGCAGCCAAGCCAACTCAGGGGCGGGCCAGCCCCAGCATTTT.

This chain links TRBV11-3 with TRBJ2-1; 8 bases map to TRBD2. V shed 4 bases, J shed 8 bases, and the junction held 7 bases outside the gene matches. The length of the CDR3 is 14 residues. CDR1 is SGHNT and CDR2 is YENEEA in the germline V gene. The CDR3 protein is CASSSGLEVHEQFF. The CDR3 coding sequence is TGTGCCAGCAGCTCGGGACTAGAGGTACATGAGCAGTTCTTC.

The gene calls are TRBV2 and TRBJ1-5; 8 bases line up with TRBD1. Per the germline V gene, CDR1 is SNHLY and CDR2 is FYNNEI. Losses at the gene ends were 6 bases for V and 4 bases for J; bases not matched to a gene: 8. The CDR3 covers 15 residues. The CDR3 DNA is TGTGCCAGCAGCGTAGACAGGGGCGGGAATCAGCCCCAGCATTTT. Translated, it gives CASSVDRGGNQPQHF.

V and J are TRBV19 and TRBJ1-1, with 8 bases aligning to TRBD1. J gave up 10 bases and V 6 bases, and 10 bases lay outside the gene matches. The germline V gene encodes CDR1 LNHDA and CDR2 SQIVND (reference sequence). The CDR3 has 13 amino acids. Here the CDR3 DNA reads TGTGCCAGTAGCCCTGGACAGGGACACGGAGCTTTCTTT. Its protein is CASSPGQGHGAFF.

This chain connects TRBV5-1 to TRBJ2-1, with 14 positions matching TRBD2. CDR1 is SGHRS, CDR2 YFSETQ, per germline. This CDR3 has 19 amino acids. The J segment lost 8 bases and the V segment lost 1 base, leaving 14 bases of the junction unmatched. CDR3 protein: CASSLRGTSGSIVADEQFF. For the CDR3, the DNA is TGCGCCAGCAGCTTGCGAGGGACTAGCGGGAGCATTGTCGCGGATGAGCAGTTCTTC.

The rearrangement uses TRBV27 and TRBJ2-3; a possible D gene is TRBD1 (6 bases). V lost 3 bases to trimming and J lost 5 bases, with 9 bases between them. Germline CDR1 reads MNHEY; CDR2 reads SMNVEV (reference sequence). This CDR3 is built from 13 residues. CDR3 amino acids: CASSFQGQDTQYF. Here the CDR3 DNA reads TGTGCCAGCAGTTTCCAGGGACAAGATACGCAGTATTTT.

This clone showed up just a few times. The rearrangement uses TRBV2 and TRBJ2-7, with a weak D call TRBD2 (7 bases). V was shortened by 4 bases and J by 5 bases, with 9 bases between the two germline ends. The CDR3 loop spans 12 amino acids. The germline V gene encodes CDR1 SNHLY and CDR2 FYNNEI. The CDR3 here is CASSGEGDEQYF. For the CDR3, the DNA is TGTGCCAGCAGTGGGGAGGGGGACGAGCAGTACTTC. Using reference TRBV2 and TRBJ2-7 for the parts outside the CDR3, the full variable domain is EPEVTQTPSHQVTQMGQEVILRCVPISNHLYFYWYRQILGQKVEFLVSFYNNEISEKSEIFDDQFSVERPDGSNFTLKIRSTKLEDSAMYFCASSGEGDEQYFGPGTRLTVT.

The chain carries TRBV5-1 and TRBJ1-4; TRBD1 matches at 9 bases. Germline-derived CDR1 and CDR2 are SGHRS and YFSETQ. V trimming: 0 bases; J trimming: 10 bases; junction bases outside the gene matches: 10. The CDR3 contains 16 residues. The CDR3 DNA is TGCGCCAGCAGCTTGGCACCGGGACAGGGTCGAAGAAAACTGTTTTTT. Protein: CASSLAPGQGRRKLFF.

This chain's CDR3 is CASSPLAANTDTQYF. The CDR3 bases are TGTGCCAGCTCACCGCTAGCGGCGAACACAGATACGCAGTATTTT. The rearrangement joins TRBV18 to TRBJ2-3; 7 bases align to TRBD2. Trimming took 3 bases from V and 2 from J; bases not matched to a gene: 5. The V gene's germline CDR1 is KGHSH and CDR2 LQKENI. The CDR3 consists of 15 residues.

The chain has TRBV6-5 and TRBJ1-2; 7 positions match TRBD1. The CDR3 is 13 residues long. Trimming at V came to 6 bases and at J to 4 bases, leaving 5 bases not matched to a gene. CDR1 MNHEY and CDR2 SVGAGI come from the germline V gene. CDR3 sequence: CASRQTGLYGYTF. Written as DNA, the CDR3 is TGTGCCAGCAGGCAGACAGGGCTCTATGGCTACACCTTC.

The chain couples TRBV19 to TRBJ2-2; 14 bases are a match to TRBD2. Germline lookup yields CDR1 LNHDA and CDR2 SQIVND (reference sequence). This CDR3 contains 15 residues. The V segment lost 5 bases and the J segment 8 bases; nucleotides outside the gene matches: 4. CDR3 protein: CASSGTSGGLGELFF. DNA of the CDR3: TGTGCCAGTAGTGGGACTAGCGGGGGTCTTGGGGAGCTGTTTTTT.